Reported below is one T cell receptor (beta chain). This sample was taken from a study of shared clonotypes between healthy human individuals. Produced via immunoSEQ multiplex PCR; TCRdb's table is partial and in-frame only. The table has 1.5 million to 1.9 million clones, 95% to 99% seen once. With V trimmed by 11 bases and J by 15 bases, 20 bases remained unmatched. The length of the CDR3 is 14 residues. Germline loops: CDR1 MNHNY, CDR2 SVGAGI (reference sequence). The specimen was naive CD4+ T cells sorted from blood. As to subset: CD45RA+ positively selected. The J gene is TRBJ2-1, the V gene TRBV6-6, with 9 bases lining up with TRBD2. This clonotype originated in a man aged 25 to 45 in good health. This chain's CDR3 is CAPLPLAGSRCRFF. In DNA, the CDR3 is TGTGCCCCCCTCCCCCTAGCGGGATCGAGATGTAGGTTCTTC.